This T cell receptor (beta chain) was sequenced for a study of blood T cell repertoires in COVID-19. Study as a whole: Symptom resolution, clearance, or two negative PCRs marked donors in Cohort 3 as recovered. Italy, Spain and the United States were the sources of the convalescent and acute COVID-19 samples. PBMCs, B-cell-depleted T cells, or T cells provided the cDNA or gDNA that made up the material.

Data came from immunoSEQ multiplex PCR; TCRdb stores just in-frame clones and leaves some out. Of about 190,000 clones listed, approximately 90% are singletons. Living in under 30 US areas, the participants were between 18 and 89 years of age. V was pared by 0 bases and J by 5 bases, with 14 bases between. The CDR3 is 15 amino acids. CDR1 GTSNPN and CDR2 SVGIG come from the germline V gene (reference sequence). The genes are TRBV30 and TRBJ1-5, with a weak D call TRBD1 (6 bases). Source material: PBMCs or T cells enriched from blood (not recorded which). This receptor was obtained from a woman aged 40 to 55 in a cohort exposed to, infected with or recovered from COVID-19 (not recorded which). The CDR3 nucleotides read TGTGCCTGGAGTGTGGGGCGGGGGCCGCATCAGCCCCAGCATTTT. Translated, it gives CAWSVGRGPHQPQHF.